The 27 T cell receptor beta chains presented below share a single source sample, sequenced in a study of blood T cell repertoires in COVID-19. Assay: immunoSEQ multiplex PCR; the TCRdb copy retains only in-frame clones and omits some. There are 55,000 or so clones in the sample; roughly 86% occur only once, and more than 8% lies in the top ten. Sequencing input: peripheral blood. These receptors all stem from a man in his sixties with active COVID-19.

The chain couples TRBV12-5 to TRBJ2-1; TRBD2 agrees at 8 bases. The CDR3 has 15 residues. The V segment lost 5 bases and the J segment 6 bases; nucleotides outside the gene matches: 9. Germline V lookup: CDR1 LGHNT, CDR2 FRNRAP. The CDR3 is CASGPRTGLANEQFF. For the CDR3, the DNA is TGTGCTAGTGGTCCGCGCACCGGACTAGCCAATGAGCAGTTCTTC.

The V and J genes are TRBV19 and TRBJ2-3, with TRBD2 as a possible D gene (6 bases). This CDR3 has 18 amino acids. With 1 base removed from V and 3 bases from J, the gap between germline ends came to 20 bases. Germline CDR1 LNHDA, CDR2 SQIVND (reference sequence). Here the CDR3 DNA reads TGTGCCAGTAGTATAGGTCTAGCGCAGCGAGGGGAAACAGATACGCAGTATTTT. Translated: CASSIGLAQRGETDTQYF.

The V and J genes are TRBV19 and TRBJ1-5; 11 nucleotides agree with TRBD1. The CDR3 length is 15 residues. The V and J ends lost 3 bases and 6 bases, in that order; junction bases with no gene match: 4. Germline V gives CDR1 LNHDA, CDR2 SQIVND (reference sequence). The CDR3: CASSILGQGVQPQHF. Here the CDR3 DNA reads TGTGCCAGTAGTATTCTGGGACAGGGGGTTCAGCCCCAGCATTTT.

V and J are TRBV6-1 and TRBJ2-7, with TRBD2 identical over 13 bases. Losses at the gene ends were 2 bases for V and 8 bases for J; bases not matched to a gene: 12. The CDR3 loop spans 17 amino acids. Germline-derived CDR1 and CDR2 are MNHNS and SASEGT. This CDR3 is CASSENPPGLAGYQQYF. In DNA form, the CDR3 reads TGTGCCAGCAGTGAAAATCCACCGGGACTAGCGGGATATCAGCAGTACTTC.

V usage is TRBV18 and J usage is TRBJ1-5, with TRBD1 identical over 7 bases. The CDR3 is made up of 15 amino acids. The germline CDR1 and CDR2 sequences are KGHSH and LQKENI. J lost 0 bases, V lost 6 bases, and 5 bases had no gene match. The CDR3 reads CASSLGTDSNQPQHF. The CDR3, as DNA: TGTGCCAGCTCCCTTGGGACAGATAGCAATCAGCCCCAGCATTTT. Supplemented by reference TRBV18 and TRBJ1-5, the full variable domain reads NAGVMQNPRHLVRRRGQEARLRCSPMKGHSHVYWYRQLPEEGLKFMVYLQKENIIDESGMPKERFSAEFPKEGPSILRIQQVVRGDSAAYFCASSLGTDSNQPQHFGDGTRLSIL.

This chain joins TRBV6-6 and TRBJ2-7, with D unresolved. V was trimmed by 8 bases and J by 0 bases, leaving 8 bases between them. The CDR3 has 12 amino acids. From germline, CDR1 is MNHNY and CDR2 SVGAGI (reference sequence). The CDR3 reads CASLDASYEQYF. CDR3 coding DNA: TGTGCCAGCCTAGACGCCTCCTACGAGCAGTACTTC.

The chain uses TRBV7-2 and TRBJ2-7; 11 bases align to TRBD2. The CDR3 is 15 amino acids. After removal of 1 base from V and 6 bases from J, the junction contained 5 bases not matched to a gene. CDR1 is SGHTA and CDR2 is FQGNSA in the germline V gene. CDR3 amino acids: CASSLVAGGPSEQYF. Here the CDR3 DNA reads TGTGCCAGCAGCTTAGTAGCGGGAGGGCCAAGCGAGCAGTACTTC.

This chain connects TRBV5-6 to TRBJ1-2, with 8 nucleotides matching TRBD1. The CDR3 spans 14 residues. With 2 bases clipped from V and 4 bases from J, the junction kept 4 bases outside the gene matches. CDR1 and CDR2 (germline): SGHDT, YYEEEE. Here the CDR3 DNA reads TGTGCCAGCAGCTTAGGACAGGGAACCTATGGCTACACCTTC. Translating it yields CASSLGQGTYGYTF.

The chain is built from TRBV10-1 and TRBJ2-1; 9 nucleotides match TRBD1. CDR1 WNHNN and CDR2 SYGVQD come from the germline V gene (reference sequence). V shed 2 bases, J shed 2 bases, and the junction held 1 base outside the gene matches. This CDR3 has 15 amino acids. The chain's CDR3 is CASSEHRGPYNEQFF. CDR3 bases: TGCGCCAGCAGTGAGCACAGGGGGCCCTACAATGAGCAGTTCTTC.

V is TRBV11-2 and J is TRBJ1-1, with D perhaps TRBD1 (6 bases). Per germline, CDR1 SGHAT and CDR2 FQNNGV. This CDR3 contains 14 residues. Deletions cut 8 bases from V and 4 bases from J, with 17 bases between. Here the CDR3 reads CASSTGLISTEAFF. The CDR3 DNA is TGTGCCAGCTCCACAGGGTTAATAAGCACTGAAGCTTTCTTT.

The chain couples TRBV5-1 to TRBJ1-6; 9 bases are a match to TRBD1. This CDR3 is 17 amino acids long. Germline V gives CDR1 SGHRS, CDR2 YFSETQ. Trimming at V came to 3 bases and at J to 9 bases, leaving 13 bases not matched to a gene. The CDR3 reads CASSSGQGPRGGSPLHF. The CDR3 coding sequence is TGCGCCAGCAGCTCTGGACAGGGGCCGCGCGGTGGTTCACCCCTCCACTTT.

This clone was counted once. V is TRBV2 and J is TRBJ1-5; TRBD1 aligns across 7 bases. Germline CDR1 SNHLY, CDR2 FYNNEI. This CDR3 is 15 amino acids long. V was clipped by 8 bases and J by 1 base; unmatched bases: 8. The CDR3 is CASGTGTESNQPQHF. The CDR3 DNA sequence: TGTGCCAGCGGGACCGGGACAGAGAGCAATCAGCCCCAGCATTTT.

This clone has only one observation. V is TRBV27 and J is TRBJ2-7; 9 positions agree with TRBD1. V dropped 3 bases and J dropped 3; count of bases not matched to a gene: 6. The CDR3 is 15 amino acids. From germline, CDR1 is MNHEY and CDR2 SMNVEV (reference sequence). The CDR3 here is CASSLDRGLRYEQYF. CDR3 DNA: TGTGCCAGCAGTTTGGACAGGGGCTTGCGCTACGAGCAGTACTTC.

The J gene is TRBJ1-2, the V gene TRBV6-4; no clear D gene. V was trimmed by 6 bases and J by 1 base, leaving 9 bases between them. This CDR3 spans 13 amino acids. Germline assignment: CDR1 MRHNA and CDR2 SNTAGT. Here the CDR3 DNA reads TGTGCCAGCAGCGAGGCAAATAACTATGGCTACACCTTC. Amino acid sequence: CASSEANNYGYTF.

The V call is TRBV5-6, the J call TRBJ2-1; tentatively, D is TRBD2 (7 bases). Per the germline V gene, CDR1 is SGHDT and CDR2 is YYEEEE. The CDR3 covers 12 residues. Trimming took off 3 bases at V and 9 bases at J, with 10 bases between the two ends. CDR3 amino acids: CASSWGGGEQFF. The CDR3 nucleotides are TGTGCCAGCAGCTGGGGGGGCGGTGAGCAGTTCTTC.

The rearrangement joins TRBV5-5 to TRBJ2-7; D may be TRBD2 (6 bases). V shed 3 bases and J shed 4 bases, with 8 bases lying between them. In germline, CDR1 is SGHKS, CDR2 YYEKEE (reference sequence). This CDR3 contains 12 residues. CDR3 DNA: TGTGCCAGCAGCTCTGGGGGGTACGAGCAGTACTTC. This gives the protein CASSSGGYEQYF.

This chain uses TRBV27 with TRBJ2-5; the match to TRBD2 covers 14 bases. V shed 5 bases and J 5 bases; nucleotides not matched to a gene: 10. Germline CDR1 and CDR2: MNHEY and SMNVEV (reference sequence). The CDR3 consists of 17 residues. The CDR3 sequence: CASSPLLTSGRGETQYF. CDR3 nucleotides: TGTGCCAGCAGTCCACTCTTGACTAGCGGGAGGGGGGAGACCCAGTACTTC.

J is TRBJ2-2 and V is TRBV18, with D unresolved. Trimming stripped 2 bases from V and 4 bases from J, with 11 bases between. The CDR3 extends over 15 amino acids. Germline loops: CDR1 KGHSH, CDR2 LQKENI. Written as DNA, the CDR3 is TGTGCCAGCTCACCAAAATCGGAGTTCACCGGGGAGCTGTTTTTT. Amino acid sequence: CASSPKSEFTGELFF.

The count of this clone is one. This chain links TRBV27 with TRBJ1-1; D is possibly TRBD1 (5 bases). Trimming removed 3 bases at V and 5 bases at J, with 13 bases between. The CDR3 contains 14 residues. Germline-derived CDR1 and CDR2 are MNHEY and SMNVEV (reference sequence). CDR3 in amino acids: CASSFKGAGTEAFF. In DNA form, the CDR3 reads TGTGCCAGCAGTTTTAAAGGGGCCGGGACTGAAGCTTTCTTT.

The V gene is TRBV30, the J gene TRBJ2-5, with D possibly TRBD2 on 6 matching bases. Trimming cost V 0 bases and J 4 bases, with 9 bases left between them. The CDR3 has 13 amino acids. CDR1 is GTSNPN and CDR2 is SVGIG in the germline V gene (reference sequence). As DNA, the CDR3 is TGTGCCTGGAGTGTAATGGGGGGAGAGACCCAGTACTTC. It encodes CAWSVMGGETQYF.

On this clone itself: One end of the junction is discordant with germline, which a read error may explain. The V and J genes are TRBV5-6 and TRBJ2-3, with D maybe TRBD2 (7 bases). CDR3 length: 12 residues. Per germline, CDR1 SGHDT and CDR2 YYEEEE. This CDR3 is CASSLGGTPNSF. The CDR3 DNA is TGTGCCAGCAGCCTGGGGGGGACACCAAACTCTTTT.

The chain couples TRBV23-1 to TRBJ2-1; 11 bases are shared with TRBD2. TRBV23-1 is an open reading frame whose function is uncertain. This CDR3 is 15 amino acids long. The ends lost 5 bases at V and 6 bases at J; junction bases unmatched: 6. Written as DNA, the CDR3 is TGCGCCAGCAGTACTAGCGGGAGAACCCCCAATGAGCAGTTCTTC. Translation: CASSTSGRTPNEQFF.

V and J are TRBV27 and TRBJ1-5; TRBD1 matches at 11 bases. CDR3 length equals 15 residues. J gave up 5 bases and V 4 bases, and 4 bases lay outside the gene matches. Germline V gene sequence: CDR1 MNHEY, CDR2 SMNVEV (reference sequence). In nucleotides, the CDR3 is TGTGCCAGCAGTTGGGGACAGGGGGGCGATCAGCCCCAGCATTTT. Translation gives CASSWGQGGDQPQHF.

This sequence joins TRBV11-2 and TRBJ2-5; maybe TRBD1 (5 bases). This CDR3 comprises 14 residues. The germline V gene encodes CDR1 SGHAT and CDR2 FQNNGV. Trimming shortened V by 2 bases and J by 2 bases, and 9 bases separated the two germline ends. CDR3: CASSLSPGQETQYF. In DNA, the CDR3 is TGTGCCAGCAGCTTATCCCCAGGGCAAGAGACCCAGTACTTC.

The chain recombines TRBV19 with TRBJ1-2, with D maybe TRBD1 (6 bases). V was trimmed by 0 bases and J by 4 bases, leaving 12 bases between them. Germline CDR1 and CDR2: LNHDA and SQIVND (reference sequence). This CDR3 is 15 amino acids long. The CDR3 DNA is TGTGCCAGTAGTATAGATCTGGGGGCAAGCTATGGCTACACCTTC. Translating it yields CASSIDLGASYGYTF.

The V gene is TRBV5-1, the J gene TRBJ2-1; D perhaps matches TRBD1 (5 bases). Deletions cut 0 bases from V and 6 bases from J, with 10 bases between. This CDR3 contains 14 residues. Germline V gene data show CDR1 as SGHRS and CDR2 as YFSETQ. CDR3 region: CASSLGQSLNEQFF. Here the CDR3 DNA reads TGCGCCAGCAGCTTGGGACAGTCACTCAATGAGCAGTTCTTC.

V gene TRBV19 combines with J gene TRBJ1-4, with D perhaps TRBD1 (6 bases). V was pared by 4 bases and J by 3 bases, with 9 bases between. CDR1 and CDR2 from the germline V gene are LNHDA and SQIVND (reference sequence). The CDR3 is 14 amino acids. The CDR3 DNA follows: TGTGCCAGTAGTACGGCAGGGGCTAATGAAAAACTGTTTTTT. Amino acid sequence: CASSTAGANEKLFF. Together with reference TRBV19 and TRBJ1-4, the CDR3 gives the full variable domain: DGGITQSPKYLFRKEGQNVTLSCEQNLNHDAMYWYRQDPGQGLRLIYYSQIVNDFQKGDIAEGYSVSREKKESFPLTVTSAQKNPTAFYLCASSTAGANEKLFFGSGTQLSVL.